Sequencing of this T cell receptor beta chain was carried out in a study of neurological immune-mediated disorders. Study-wide context: The study included approximately 34 multiple sclerosis patients, approximately 31 relapsing-remitting and 3 secondary progressive.

Overall study results and limits: When the repertoires were grouped phylogenetically, those of 18 of the 34 multiple sclerosis patients came together in a single cluster of related CDR3 sequences, which points to a possible repertoire-level signature.

This clonotype came up many times. Its antigen remains unknown. Germline V gives CDR1 SGHRS, CDR2 YFSETQ. This CDR3 contains 15 residues. With 2 bases clipped from V and 1 base from J, the junction kept 6 bases outside the gene matches. TCRdb ran MiXCR on the 5' RACE reads and lists one entry per CDR3 protein. Found here are more than 45,000 distinct CDR3 sequences, around 3.6% of them singletons; the top ten hold roughly 1.7%. This chain joins TRBV5-1 and TRBJ2-7, with 7 positions matching TRBD1. Input material: PBMCs. This TCR derives from a man between 25 and 39 years old with multiple sclerosis. CDR3 nucleotide sequence: TGCGCCAGCAGCTTCCGGGACAGTTCTTCCTACGAGCAGTACTTC. This codes for CASSFRDSSSYEQYF.